This T cell receptor (beta chain) was sequenced for a study of control samples from healthy donors and cancer patients. Profiling relied on immunoSEQ multiplex PCR, and the TCRdb table lists in-frame clones only, not all of them. The table lists about 150,000 clones, 80% to 95% of them singletons. Germline V gene sequence: CDR1 SGHTS, CDR2 YDEGEE. This CDR3 comprises 15 residues. Trimming removed 0 bases at V and 7 bases at J, with 16 bases between. The chain uses TRBV5-8 and TRBJ1-1; D call uncertain. Source material: blood. The sequence was collected from a woman aged 25 to 39 in good health. The CDR3 here is CASSLATSRAFEAFF. DNA of the CDR3: TGTGCCAGCAGCTTGGCCACCTCAAGAGCCTTTGAAGCTTTCTTT.